This TCR beta chain was documented in a study of blood T cell repertoires in COVID-19. This CDR3 spans 14 amino acids. Trimming at V came to 4 bases and at J to 3 bases, leaving 5 bases not matched to a gene. The V gene's germline CDR1 is SGHNT and CDR2 YYREEE (reference sequence). Produced via immunoSEQ multiplex PCR; TCRdb's table is partial and in-frame only. The profile shows a few hundred thousand clones, around 86% of them singletons. The rearrangement joins TRBV5-4 to TRBJ2-5; TRBD1 matches at 8 bases. The source of this sequence is a man between 50 and 59 years old with active or convalescent COVID-19. Sequencing was performed on peripheral blood. In nucleotides, the CDR3 is TGTGCCAGCAGCCGGGACAGGAAGGAAGAGACCCAGTACTTC. This sequence encodes CASSRDRKEETQYF.